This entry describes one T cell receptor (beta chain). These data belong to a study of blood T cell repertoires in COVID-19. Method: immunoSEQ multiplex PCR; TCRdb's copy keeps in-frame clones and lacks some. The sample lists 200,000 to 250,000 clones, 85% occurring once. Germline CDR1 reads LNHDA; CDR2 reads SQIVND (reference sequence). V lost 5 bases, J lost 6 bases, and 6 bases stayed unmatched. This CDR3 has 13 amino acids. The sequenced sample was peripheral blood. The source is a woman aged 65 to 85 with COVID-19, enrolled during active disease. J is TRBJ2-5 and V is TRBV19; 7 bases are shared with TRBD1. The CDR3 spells CASSLTTGQTQYF. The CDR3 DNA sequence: TGTGCCAGTAGTCTAACGACAGGGCAGACCCAGTACTTC.